This T cell receptor (beta chain) comes out of a study of cytomegalovirus exposure and HLA in healthy donors. PCR involved 60 Vbeta and 13 Jbeta primers. Method: immunoSEQ multiplex PCR; TCRdb's copy keeps in-frame clones and lacks some. This table holds about 160,000 clones, 82% found once. CDR3 length: 15 residues. V was clipped by 1 base and J by 6 bases; unmatched bases: 7. Germline loops: CDR1 MNHEY, CDR2 SMNVEV (reference sequence). The chain employs TRBV27 and TRBJ2-7; 9 nucleotides align to TRBD2. The sequence derives from a girl between 5 and 17 years old in good health and CMV-seropositive. The sequencing sample was made of PBMCs. The CDR3 sequence is CASSLLRGGAGEQYF. Written as DNA, the CDR3 is TGTGCCAGCAGTTTATTGCGCGGGGGGGCCGGCGAGCAGTACTTC.